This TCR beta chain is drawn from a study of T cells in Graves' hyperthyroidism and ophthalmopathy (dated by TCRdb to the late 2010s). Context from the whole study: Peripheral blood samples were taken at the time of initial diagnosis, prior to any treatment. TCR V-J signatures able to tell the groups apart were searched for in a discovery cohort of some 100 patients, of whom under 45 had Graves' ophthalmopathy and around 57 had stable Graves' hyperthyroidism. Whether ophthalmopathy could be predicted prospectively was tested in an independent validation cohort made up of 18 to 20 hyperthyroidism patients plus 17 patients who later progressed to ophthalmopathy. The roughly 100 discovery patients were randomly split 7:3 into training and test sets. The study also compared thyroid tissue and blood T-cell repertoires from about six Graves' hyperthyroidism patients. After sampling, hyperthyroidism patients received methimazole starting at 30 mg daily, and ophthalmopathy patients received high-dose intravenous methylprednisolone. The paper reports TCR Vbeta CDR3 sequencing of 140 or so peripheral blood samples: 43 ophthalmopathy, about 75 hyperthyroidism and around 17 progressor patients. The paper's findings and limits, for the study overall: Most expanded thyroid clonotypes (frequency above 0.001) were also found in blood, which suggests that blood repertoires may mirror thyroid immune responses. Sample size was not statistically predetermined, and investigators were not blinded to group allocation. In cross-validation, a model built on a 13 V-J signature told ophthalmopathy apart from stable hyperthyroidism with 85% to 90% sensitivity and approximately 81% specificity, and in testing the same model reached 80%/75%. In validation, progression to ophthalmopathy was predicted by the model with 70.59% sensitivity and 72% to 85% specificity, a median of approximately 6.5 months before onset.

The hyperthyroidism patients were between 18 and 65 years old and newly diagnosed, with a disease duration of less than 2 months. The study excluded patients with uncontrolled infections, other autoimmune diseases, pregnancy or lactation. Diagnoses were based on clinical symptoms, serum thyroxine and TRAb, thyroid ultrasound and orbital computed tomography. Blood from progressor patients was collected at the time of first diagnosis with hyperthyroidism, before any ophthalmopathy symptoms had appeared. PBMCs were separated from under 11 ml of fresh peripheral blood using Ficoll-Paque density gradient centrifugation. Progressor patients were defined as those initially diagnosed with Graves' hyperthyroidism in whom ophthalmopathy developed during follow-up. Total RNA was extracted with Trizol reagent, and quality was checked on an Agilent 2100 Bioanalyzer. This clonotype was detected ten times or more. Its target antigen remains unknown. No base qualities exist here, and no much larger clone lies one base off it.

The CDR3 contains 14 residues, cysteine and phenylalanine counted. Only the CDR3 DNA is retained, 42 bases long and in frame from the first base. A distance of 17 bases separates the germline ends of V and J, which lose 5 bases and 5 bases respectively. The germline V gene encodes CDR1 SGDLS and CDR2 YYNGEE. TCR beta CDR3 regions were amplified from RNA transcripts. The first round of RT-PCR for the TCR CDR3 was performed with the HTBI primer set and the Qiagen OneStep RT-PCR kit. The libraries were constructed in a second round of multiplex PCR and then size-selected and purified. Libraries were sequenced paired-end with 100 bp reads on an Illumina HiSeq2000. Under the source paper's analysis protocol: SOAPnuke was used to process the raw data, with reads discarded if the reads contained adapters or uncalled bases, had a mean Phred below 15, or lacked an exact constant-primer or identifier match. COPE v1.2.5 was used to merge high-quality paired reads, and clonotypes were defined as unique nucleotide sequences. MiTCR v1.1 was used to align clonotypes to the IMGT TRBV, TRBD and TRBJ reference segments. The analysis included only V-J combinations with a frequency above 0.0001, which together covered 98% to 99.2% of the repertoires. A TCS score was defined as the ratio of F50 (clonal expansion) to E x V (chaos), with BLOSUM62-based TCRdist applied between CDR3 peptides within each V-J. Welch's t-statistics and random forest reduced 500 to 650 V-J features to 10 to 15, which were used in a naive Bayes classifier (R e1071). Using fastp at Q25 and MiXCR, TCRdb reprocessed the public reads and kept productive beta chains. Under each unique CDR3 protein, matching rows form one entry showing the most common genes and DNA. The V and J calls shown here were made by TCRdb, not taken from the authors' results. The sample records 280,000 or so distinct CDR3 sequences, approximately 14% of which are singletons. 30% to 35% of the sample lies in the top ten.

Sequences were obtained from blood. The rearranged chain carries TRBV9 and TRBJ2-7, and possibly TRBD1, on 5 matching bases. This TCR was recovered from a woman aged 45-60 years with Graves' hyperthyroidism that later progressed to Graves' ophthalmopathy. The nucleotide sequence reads TGTGCCAGCAGTCTCCAGGGTCCTGGCGACGAGCAGTACTTC. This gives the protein CASSLQGPGDEQYF.